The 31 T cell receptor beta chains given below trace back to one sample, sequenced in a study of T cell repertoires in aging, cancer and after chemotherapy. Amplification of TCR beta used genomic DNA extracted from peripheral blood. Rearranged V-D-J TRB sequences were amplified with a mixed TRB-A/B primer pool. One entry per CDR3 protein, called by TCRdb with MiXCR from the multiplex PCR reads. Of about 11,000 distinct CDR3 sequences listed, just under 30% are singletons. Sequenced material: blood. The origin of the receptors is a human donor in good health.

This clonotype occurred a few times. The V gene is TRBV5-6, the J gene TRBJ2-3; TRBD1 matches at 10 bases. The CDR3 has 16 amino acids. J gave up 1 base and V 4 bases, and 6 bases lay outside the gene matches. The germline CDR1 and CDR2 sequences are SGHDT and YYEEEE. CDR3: CASSGIGTGGTDTQYF. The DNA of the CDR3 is TGTGCCAGCAGCGGAATCGGGACAGGGGGCACAGATACGCAGTATTTT.

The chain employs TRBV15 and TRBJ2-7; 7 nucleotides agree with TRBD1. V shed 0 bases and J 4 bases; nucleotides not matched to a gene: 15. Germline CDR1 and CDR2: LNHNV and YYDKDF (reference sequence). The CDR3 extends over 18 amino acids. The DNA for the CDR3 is TGTGCCACCAGCAGAGATGAGACAGGGCCCCTCGTACGGTACGAGCAGTACTTC. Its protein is CATSRDETGPLVRYEQYF.

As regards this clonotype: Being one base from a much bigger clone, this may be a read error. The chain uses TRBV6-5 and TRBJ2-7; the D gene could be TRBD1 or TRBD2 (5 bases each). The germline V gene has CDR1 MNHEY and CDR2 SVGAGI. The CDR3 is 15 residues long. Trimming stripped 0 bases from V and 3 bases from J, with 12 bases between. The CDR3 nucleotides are TGTGCCAGCAGTTACTCCGGGACCGAAGTCTACGAGCAGTACTTC. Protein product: CASSYSGTEVYEQYF.

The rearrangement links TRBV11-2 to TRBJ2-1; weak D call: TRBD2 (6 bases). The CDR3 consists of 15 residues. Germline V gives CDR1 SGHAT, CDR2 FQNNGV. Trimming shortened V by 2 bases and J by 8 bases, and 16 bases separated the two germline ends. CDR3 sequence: CASSLPRLDGDEQFF. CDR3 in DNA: TGTGCCAGCAGCTTACCGAGACTAGATGGGGATGAGCAGTTCTTC.

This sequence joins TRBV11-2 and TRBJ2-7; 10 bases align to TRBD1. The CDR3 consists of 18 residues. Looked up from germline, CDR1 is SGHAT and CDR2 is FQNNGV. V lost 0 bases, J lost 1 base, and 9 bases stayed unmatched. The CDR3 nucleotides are TGTGCCAGCAGCTTAGATCCCTTCGGGACAGGGGTGTCCTACGAGCAGTACTTC. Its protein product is CASSLDPFGTGVSYEQYF.

Here the CDR3 DNA reads TGTGCCAGTAGGACAGGGGGCCTTATTGGGACTGAAGCTTTCTTT. Amino acid sequence: CASRTGGLIGTEAFF. The V and J genes are TRBV19 and TRBJ1-1, with 10 bases fitting TRBD1. The CDR3 is 15 residues long. CDR1 and CDR2 from the germline V gene are LNHDA and SQIVND (reference sequence). V gave up 6 bases and J gave up 5 bases; unmatched junction bases: 9.

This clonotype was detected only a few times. The CDR3 loop is CASSPRGMETQYF. CDR3 sequence (DNA): TGTGCCAGCAGCCCGCGGGGTATGGAGACCCAGTACTTC. The chain recombines TRBV11-2 with TRBJ2-5, with a possible D match to TRBD2 (6 bases). The CDR3 has 13 residues. V shed 5 bases and J shed 5 bases, with 12 bases lying between them. Germline-derived CDR1 and CDR2 are SGHAT and FQNNGV. Using reference TRBV11-2 and TRBJ2-5 for the parts outside the CDR3, the full variable domain is EAGVAQSPRYKIIEKRQSVAFWCNPISGHATLYWYQQILGQGPKLLIQFQNNGVVDDSQLPKDRFSAERLKGVDSTLKIQPAKLEDSAVYLCASSPRGMETQYFGPGTRLLVL.

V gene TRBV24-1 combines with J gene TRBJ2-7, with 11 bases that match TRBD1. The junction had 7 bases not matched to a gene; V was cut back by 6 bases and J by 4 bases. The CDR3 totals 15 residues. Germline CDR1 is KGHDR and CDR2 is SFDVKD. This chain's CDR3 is CATSQSGTGGYEQYF. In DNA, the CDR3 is TGTGCCACCAGTCAATCGGGGACAGGGGGGTACGAGCAGTACTTC.

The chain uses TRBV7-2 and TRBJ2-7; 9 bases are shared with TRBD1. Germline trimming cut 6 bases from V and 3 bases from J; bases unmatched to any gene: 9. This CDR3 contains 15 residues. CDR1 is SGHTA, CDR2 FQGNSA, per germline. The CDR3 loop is CASRGGTGRSYEQYF. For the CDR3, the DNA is TGTGCCAGCAGGGGGGGGACAGGGAGGAGCTACGAGCAGTACTTC. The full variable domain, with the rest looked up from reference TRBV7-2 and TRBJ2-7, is GAGVSQSPSNKVTEKGKDVELRCDPISGHTALYWYRQSLGQGLEFLIYFQGNSAPDKSGLPSDRFSAERTGGSVSTLTIQRTQQEDSAVYLCASRGGTGRSYEQYFGPGTRLTVT.

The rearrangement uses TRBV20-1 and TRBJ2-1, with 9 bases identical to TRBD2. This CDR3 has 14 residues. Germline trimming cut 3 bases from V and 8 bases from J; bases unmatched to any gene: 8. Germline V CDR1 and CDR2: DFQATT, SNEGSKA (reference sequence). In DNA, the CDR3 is TGCAGTGCTAGCGTAGCGGGGGACTTGGATGAGCAGTTCTTC. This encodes CSASVAGDLDEQFF.

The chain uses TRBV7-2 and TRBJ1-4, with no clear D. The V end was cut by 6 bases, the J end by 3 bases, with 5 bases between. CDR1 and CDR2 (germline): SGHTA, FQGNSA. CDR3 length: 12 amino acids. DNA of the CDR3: TGTGCCAGCAGTCGACCTAATGAAAAACTGTTTTTT. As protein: CASSRPNEKLFF.

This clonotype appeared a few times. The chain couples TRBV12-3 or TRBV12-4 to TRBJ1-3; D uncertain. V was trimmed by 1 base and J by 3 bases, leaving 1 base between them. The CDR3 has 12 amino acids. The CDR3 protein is CASSLGGNTIYF. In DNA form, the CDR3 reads TGTGCCAGCAGTTTAGGTGGAAACACCATATATTTT.

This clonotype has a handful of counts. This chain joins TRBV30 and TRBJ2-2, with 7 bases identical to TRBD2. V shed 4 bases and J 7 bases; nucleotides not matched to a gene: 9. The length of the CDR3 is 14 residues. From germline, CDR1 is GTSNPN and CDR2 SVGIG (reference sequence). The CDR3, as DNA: TGTGCCTGGACCGGTGGGGGGGGTGGCGGGGAGCTGTTTTTT. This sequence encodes CAWTGGGGGGELFF.

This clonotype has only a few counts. The CDR3, as DNA: TGTGCCTCCGGGGGGGGGGCTTACGAGCAGTACTTC. Amino acid sequence: CASGGGAYEQYF. V and J are TRBV6-5 and TRBJ2-7; 8 nucleotides align to TRBD2. The CDR3 is 12 residues long. With V trimmed by 11 bases and J by 4 bases, 7 bases remained unmatched. Germline values: CDR1 MNHEY, CDR2 SVGAGI.

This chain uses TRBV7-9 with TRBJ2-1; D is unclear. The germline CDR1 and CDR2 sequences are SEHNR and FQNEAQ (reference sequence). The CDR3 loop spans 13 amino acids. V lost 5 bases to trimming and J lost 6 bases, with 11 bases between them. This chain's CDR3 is CASSPNLLNEQFF. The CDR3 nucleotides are TGTGCCAGCAGCCCAAACCTCCTCAATGAGCAGTTCTTC.

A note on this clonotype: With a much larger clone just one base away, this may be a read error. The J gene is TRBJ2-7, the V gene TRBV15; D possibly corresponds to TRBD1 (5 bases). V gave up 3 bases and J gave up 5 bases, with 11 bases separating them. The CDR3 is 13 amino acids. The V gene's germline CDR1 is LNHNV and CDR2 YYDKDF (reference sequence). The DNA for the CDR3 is TGTGCCACCAGCAGTCGGAAGGGGAACGAGCAGTACTTC. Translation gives CATSSRKGNEQYF. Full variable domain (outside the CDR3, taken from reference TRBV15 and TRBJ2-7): DAMVIQNPRYQVTQFGKPVTLSCSQTLNHNVMYWYQQKSSQAPKLLFHYYDKDFNNEADTPDNFQSRRPNTSFCFLDIRSPGLGDTAMYLCATSSRKGNEQYFGPGTRLTVT.

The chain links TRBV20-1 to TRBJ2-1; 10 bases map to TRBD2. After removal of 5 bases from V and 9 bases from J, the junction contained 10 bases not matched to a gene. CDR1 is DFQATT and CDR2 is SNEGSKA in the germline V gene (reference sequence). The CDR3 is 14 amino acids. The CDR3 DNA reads TGCAGTGCTTTTCGGAGCGGGGGGGCCGGTGAGCAGTTCTTC. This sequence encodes CSAFRSGGAGEQFF.

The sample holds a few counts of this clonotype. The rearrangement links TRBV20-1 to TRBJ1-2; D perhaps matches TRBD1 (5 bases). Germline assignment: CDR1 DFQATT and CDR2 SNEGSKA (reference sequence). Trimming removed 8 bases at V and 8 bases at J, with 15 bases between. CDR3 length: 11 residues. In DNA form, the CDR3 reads TGCAGTTCAGATCAGGGATGGGGCTACACCTTC. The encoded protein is CSSDQGWGYTF.

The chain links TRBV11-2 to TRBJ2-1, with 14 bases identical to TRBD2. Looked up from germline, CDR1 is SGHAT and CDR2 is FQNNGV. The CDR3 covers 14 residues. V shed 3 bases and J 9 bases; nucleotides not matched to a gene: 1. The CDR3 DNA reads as TGTGCCAGCAGCTTGGGACTAGCGGGAGTTGAGCAGTTCTTC. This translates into CASSLGLAGVEQFF.

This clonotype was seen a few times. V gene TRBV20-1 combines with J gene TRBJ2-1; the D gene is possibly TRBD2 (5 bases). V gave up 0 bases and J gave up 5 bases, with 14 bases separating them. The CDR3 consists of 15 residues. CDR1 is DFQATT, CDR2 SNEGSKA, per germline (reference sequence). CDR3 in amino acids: CSAREGRGLNNEQFF. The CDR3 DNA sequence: TGCAGTGCTAGAGAAGGCCGGGGTCTTAACAATGAGCAGTTCTTC.

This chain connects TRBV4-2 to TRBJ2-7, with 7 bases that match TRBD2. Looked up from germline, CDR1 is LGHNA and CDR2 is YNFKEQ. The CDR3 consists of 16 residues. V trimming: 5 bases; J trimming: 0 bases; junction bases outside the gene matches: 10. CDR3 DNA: TGTGCCAGCAGCGTTGACGCACGCGGGAGCTCCTACGAGCAGTACTTC. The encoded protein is CASSVDARGSSYEQYF.

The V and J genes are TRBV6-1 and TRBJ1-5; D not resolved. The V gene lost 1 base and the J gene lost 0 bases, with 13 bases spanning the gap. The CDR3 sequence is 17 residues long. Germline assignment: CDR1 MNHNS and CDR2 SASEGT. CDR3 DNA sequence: TGTGCCAGCAGTGAAGACGTCAAGGGATATAGCAATCAGCCCCAGCATTTT. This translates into CASSEDVKGYSNQPQHF.

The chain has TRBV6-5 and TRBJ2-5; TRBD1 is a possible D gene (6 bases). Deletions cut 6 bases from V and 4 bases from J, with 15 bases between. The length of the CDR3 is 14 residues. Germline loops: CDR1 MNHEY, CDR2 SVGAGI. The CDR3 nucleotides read TGTGCCAGCAGAGTACAGGGTTCCCGAGAGACCCAGTACTTC. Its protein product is CASRVQGSRETQYF.

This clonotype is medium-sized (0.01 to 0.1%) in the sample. CDR3 bases: TGCAGTGCGCCGGGGGCAGCGGGCGATGAGCAGTTCTTC. This codes for CSAPGAAGDEQFF. The V gene is TRBV20-1, the J gene TRBJ2-1; the D gene could be TRBD1 or TRBD2 (6 bases each). V lost 6 bases and J 8 bases, leaving 17 bases between the germline ends. Germline V gives CDR1 DFQATT, CDR2 SNEGSKA (reference sequence). This CDR3 has 13 residues.

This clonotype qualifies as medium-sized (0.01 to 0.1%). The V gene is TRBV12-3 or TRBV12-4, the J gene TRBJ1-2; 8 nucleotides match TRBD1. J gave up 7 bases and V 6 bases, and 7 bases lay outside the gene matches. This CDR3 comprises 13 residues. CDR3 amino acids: CASSQGTGAGYTF. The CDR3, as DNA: TGTGCCAGCAGCCAAGGGACAGGAGCTGGCTACACCTTC.

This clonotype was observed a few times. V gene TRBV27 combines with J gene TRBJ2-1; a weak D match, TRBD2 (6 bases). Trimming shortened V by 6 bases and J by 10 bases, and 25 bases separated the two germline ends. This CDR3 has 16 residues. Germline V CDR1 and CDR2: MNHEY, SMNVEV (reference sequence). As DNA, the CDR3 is TGTGCCAGCAGGCCCGTCGGCGGGAACATTTTGGCGGAGCAGTTCTTC. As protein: CASRPVGGNILAEQFF.

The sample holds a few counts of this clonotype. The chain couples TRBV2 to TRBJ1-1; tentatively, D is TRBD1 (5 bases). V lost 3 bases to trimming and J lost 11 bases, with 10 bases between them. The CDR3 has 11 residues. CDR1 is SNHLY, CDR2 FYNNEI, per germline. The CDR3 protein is CASSEFREAFF. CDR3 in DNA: TGTGCCAGCAGTGAGTTCAGGGAGGCTTTCTTT.

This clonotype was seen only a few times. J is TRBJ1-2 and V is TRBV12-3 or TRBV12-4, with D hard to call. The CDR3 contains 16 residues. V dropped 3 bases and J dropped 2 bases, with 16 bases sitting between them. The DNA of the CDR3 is TGTGCCAGCAGTTTGGAGAGAAGCCCCCTCAACTATGGCTACACCTTC. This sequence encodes CASSLERSPLNYGYTF.

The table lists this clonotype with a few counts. The CDR3 spells CASSFWGQESSGNTIYF. The CDR3 region has the DNA TGTGCCAGCAGTTTTTGGGGTCAGGAGAGTTCTGGAAACACCATATATTTT. The chain is built from TRBV27 and TRBJ1-3; D gene uncertain. The CDR3 runs 17 residues. Germline V lookup: CDR1 MNHEY, CDR2 SMNVEV (reference sequence). V lost 3 bases, J lost 1 base, and 16 bases lay in between.

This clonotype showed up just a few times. CDR3 nucleotide sequence: TGTGCCAGCAGTGAACTAGCGGGGGGGCCAGAGACCCAGTACTTC. Amino acid sequence: CASSELAGGPETQYF. J is TRBJ2-5 and V is TRBV6-1; 12 bases are shared with TRBD2. This CDR3 is built from 15 residues. Looked up from germline, CDR1 is MNHNS and CDR2 is SASEGT. Trimming removed 2 bases from V and 4 bases from J; junction bases left unmatched: 2.

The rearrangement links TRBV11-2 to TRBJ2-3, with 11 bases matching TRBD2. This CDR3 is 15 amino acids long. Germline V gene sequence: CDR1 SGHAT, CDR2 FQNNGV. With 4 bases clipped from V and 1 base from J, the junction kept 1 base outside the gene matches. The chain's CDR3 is CASSSGLAGTDTQYF. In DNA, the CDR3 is TGTGCCAGCAGCTCGGGACTAGCGGGCACAGATACGCAGTATTTT.